The 21 T cell receptor beta chains below come from one sample, sequenced in a study of cytotoxic CD8 clonotypes in ibrutinib-treated CLL. This table comes from immunoSEQ multiplex PCR, and its TCRdb copy is limited to in-frame clones, with some not included. The top ten hold about a tenth of the sample, which has some 140,000 clones, around 93% seen once. The sample here was PBMCs, taken after 12 months of ibrutinib treatment. The receptors were gathered from a human donor with chronic lymphocytic leukemia.

The chain uses TRBV7-8 and TRBJ1-1; 7 bases agree with TRBD1. The CDR3 runs 15 residues. The V gene end was trimmed by 5 bases and the J gene end by 0 bases; junction bases not matched to a gene: 6. Germline V gene lookup returns CDR1 SGHVS and CDR2 FQNEAQ. The CDR3 here is CASSRTQGLNTEAFF. CDR3 DNA: TGTGCCAGCAGCCGTACACAGGGGCTGAACACTGAAGCTTTCTTT.

The chain uses TRBV6-1 and TRBJ2-3; a weak D match, TRBD2 (5 bases). CDR3 length equals 15 residues. The germline V gene encodes CDR1 MNHNS and CDR2 SASEGT. With 0 bases removed from V and 6 bases from J, the gap between germline ends came to 13 bases. The CDR3 DNA reads TGTGCCAGCAGTGAAGCGGCGAGGGTTTGGGATACGCAGTATTTT. It encodes CASSEAARVWDTQYF.

V is TRBV6-1 and J is TRBJ1-1; 8 bases are shared with TRBD1. Per germline, CDR1 MNHNS and CDR2 SASEGT. The CDR3 has 13 amino acids. Unmatched junction bases numbered 2, after V lost 4 bases and J lost 4 bases. CDR3 amino acids: CASSVTGGTEAFF. DNA of the CDR3: TGTGCCAGCAGTGTTACAGGGGGCACTGAAGCTTTCTTT.

This chain connects TRBV2 to TRBJ1-3, with 7 bases identical to TRBD1. The V and J ends lost 9 bases and 2 bases, in that order; junction bases with no gene match: 4. The CDR3 has 13 amino acids. Germline V lookup: CDR1 SNHLY, CDR2 FYNNEI. The CDR3 bases are TGTGCCAGTCAGACAGGGACTGGAAACACCATATATTTT. This encodes CASQTGTGNTIYF.

V gene TRBV27 combines with J gene TRBJ1-1; no firm D call. Germline V gives CDR1 MNHEY, CDR2 SMNVEV (reference sequence). The length of the CDR3 is 14 residues. Trimming removed 1 base at V and 5 bases at J, with 11 bases between. DNA for the CDR3: TGTGCCAGCAGTTTATGGATGGGCAAGACTGAAGCTTTCTTT. The encoded protein is CASSLWMGKTEAFF.

The chain links TRBV28 to TRBJ1-5; D gene ambiguous. The CDR3 extends over 15 amino acids. Germline V gives CDR1 MDHEN, CDR2 SYDVKM. V was cut by 5 bases and J by 0 bases, with 11 bases left in between. CDR3: CASSEGPYSNQPQHF. The DNA of the CDR3 is TGTGCCAGCAGTGAGGGTCCCTATAGCAATCAGCCCCAGCATTTT. Based on the CDR3 plus reference TRBV28 and TRBJ1-5, the full variable domain is DVKVTQSSRYLVKRTGEKVFLECVQDMDHENMFWYRQDPGLGLRLIYFSYDVKMKEKGDIPEGYSVSREKKERFSLILESASTNQTSMYLCASSEGPYSNQPQHFGDGTRLSIL.

The gene calls are TRBV30 and TRBJ2-3; possibly TRBD1 for D (6 bases). CDR1 and CDR2 from the germline V gene are GTSNPN and SVGIG (reference sequence). V was clipped by 8 bases and J by 0 bases, with 9 bases between them. The CDR3 runs 12 residues. The CDR3 DNA sequence: TGTGCCCTGGACAGAAGCACAGATACGCAGTATTTT. This encodes CALDRSTDTQYF.

This clone was seen more than once but under ten times. The chain has TRBV19 and TRBJ2-7, with a possible D match to TRBD1 (6 bases). The V gene's germline CDR1 is LNHDA and CDR2 SQIVND (reference sequence). The CDR3 loop spans 19 amino acids. V lost 5 bases and J lost 1, with 27 bases in between. CDR3 region: CASSPMSTGTIGVSYEQYF. DNA of the CDR3: TGTGCCAGTAGTCCAATGAGCACAGGGACGATAGGAGTGTCCTACGAGCAGTACTTC.

This clone occurred once. The gene calls are TRBV9 and TRBJ2-7; D is possibly TRBD1 (6 bases). The CDR3 is 14 residues long. Germline values: CDR1 SGDLS, CDR2 YYNGEE. Trimming left V 0 bases short and J 1 base short, with 8 bases between. The CDR3 DNA is TGTGCCAGCAGCGTAGCTGGACAGTCCTACGAGCAGTACTTC. This gives the protein CASSVAGQSYEQYF. The whole variable domain, filled in from reference TRBV9 and TRBJ2-7, reads DSGVTQTPKHLITATGQRVTLRCSPRSGDLSVYWYQQSLDQGLQFLIQYYNGEERAKGNILERFSAQQFPDLHSELNLSSLELGDSALYFCASSVAGQSYEQYFGPGTRLTVT.

The chain employs TRBV19 and TRBJ2-5, with D possibly being TRBD2 (8 bases). Trimming removed 6 bases at V and 5 bases at J, with 19 bases between. CDR3 length: 15 amino acids. Germline V gene sequence: CDR1 LNHDA, CDR2 SQIVND (reference sequence). The CDR3 reads CASRNRGLGDETQYF. CDR3 DNA: TGTGCCAGTAGGAACAGGGGACTAGGGGACGAGACCCAGTACTTC.

J is TRBJ1-4 and V is TRBV5-4; 7 bases map to TRBD1. CDR3 length: 14 amino acids. Germline-derived CDR1 and CDR2 are SGHNT and YYREEE (reference sequence). V lost 2 bases to trimming and J lost 7 bases; unmatched junction nucleotides: 5. This CDR3 reads CASSFPAGGEKLFF. In nucleotides, the CDR3 is TGTGCCAGCAGCTTCCCCGCAGGGGGTGAAAAACTGTTTTTT.

The chain carries TRBV13 and TRBJ2-1, with no clear D. Germline V lookup: CDR1 PRHDT, CDR2 FYEKMQ (reference sequence). This CDR3 contains 12 residues. V lost 1 base and J lost 6, with 4 bases in between. The CDR3 bases are TGTGCCAGCAGCTTAGAAGTCAATGAGCAGTTCTTC. It yields the protein CASSLEVNEQFF.

For the CDR3, the DNA is TGCGCCAGCACGACGTGGGATGACGAGCAGTACTTC. Its protein is CASTTWDDEQYF. The rearrangement links TRBV5-1 to TRBJ2-7; D is unclear. The CDR3 has 12 amino acids. The germline CDR1 and CDR2 sequences are SGHRS and YFSETQ. V dropped 6 bases and J dropped 5 bases, with 12 bases sitting between them.

CDR3 residues: CASLTREDGYTF. CDR3 coding DNA: TGTGCCAGCCTAACGAGGGAGGATGGCTACACCTTC. This sequence joins TRBV28 and TRBJ1-2; D unclear. The CDR3 spans 12 residues. Germline V CDR1 and CDR2: MDHEN, SYDVKM. V lost 8 bases to trimming and J lost 6 bases, with 13 bases between them.

The CDR3 region has the DNA TGTGCCTGGGCCCAACCGACAGGTGGGCGTTTCTACGAGCAGTACTTC. Encoded protein: CAWAQPTGGRFYEQYF. The rearrangement uses TRBV30 and TRBJ2-7; tentative D call: TRBD1 (6 bases). Germline CDR1 GTSNPN, CDR2 SVGIG (reference sequence). The V and J ends lost 5 bases and 3 bases respectively, with 23 bases between them. This CDR3 region has 16 residues. The entire variable domain, with the rest obtained from reference TRBV30 and TRBJ2-7, is as follows: SQTIHQWPATLVQPVGSPLSLECTVEGTSNPNLYWYRQAAGRGLQLLFYSVGIGQISSEVPQNLSASRPQDRQFILSSKKLLLSDSGFYLCAWAQPTGGRFYEQYFGPGTRLTVT.

The chain is built from TRBV29-1 and TRBJ2-5; unclear D gene. The germline gives CDR1 SQVTM, CDR2 ANQGSEA. This CDR3 contains 13 residues. Trimming left V 4 bases short and J 1 base short, with 10 bases between. CDR3 sequence (DNA): TGCAGCGTTGTTGGGCAGCTCCAAGAGACCCAGTACTTC. Amino acid sequence: CSVVGQLQETQYF.

The sample holds a few counts of this clone. The same CDR3 also results from other DNA sequences found in this sample. J is TRBJ2-4 and V is TRBV7-2; 9 bases agree with TRBD1. The length of the CDR3 is 16 residues. The trim removed 5 bases at V and 3 bases at J, leaving 8 bases unmatched. The V gene's germline CDR1 is SGHTA and CDR2 FQGNSA. The CDR3 DNA reads as TGTGCCAGCAGCCAACCGGACAGGGGCCTCAAAAACATTCAGTACTTC. This gives the protein CASSQPDRGLKNIQYF.

The chain has TRBV5-1 and TRBJ2-1; D may be TRBD1 or TRBD2 (5 bases each). Germline values: CDR1 SGHRS, CDR2 YFSETQ. The V end was cut by 7 bases, the J end by 9 bases, with 14 bases between. This CDR3 is 12 amino acids long. CDR3 sequence reads: CASRGGEGEQFF. CDR3 bases: TGCGCCAGCCGTGGGGGAGAGGGTGAGCAGTTCTTC.

V gene TRBV5-6 combines with J gene TRBJ2-7; possibly TRBD1 or TRBD2 for D (6 bases each). The CDR3 contains 16 residues. Germline-derived CDR1 and CDR2 are SGHDT and YYEEEE. V lost 4 bases and J 2 bases, leaving 19 bases between the germline ends. The CDR3 region has the DNA TGTGCCAGCAGCCGAATAGGGGGGCCCGGGGCCTACGAGCAGTACTTC. It yields the protein CASSRIGGPGAYEQYF. Together with reference TRBV5-6 and TRBJ2-7, the CDR3 gives the full variable domain: DAGVTQSPTHLIKTRGQQVTLRCSPKSGHDTVSWYQQALGQGPQFIFQYYEEEERQRGNFPDRFSGHQFPNYSSELNVNALLLGDSALYLCASSRIGGPGAYEQYFGPGTRLTVT.

This chain links TRBV19 with TRBJ1-2; no clear D. Between the trimmed V and J ends, which lost 8 bases and 4 bases, there was a span of 11 bases. The CDR3 runs 12 residues. Germline V gives CDR1 LNHDA, CDR2 SQIVND (reference sequence). CDR3 bases: TGTGCCAGTTATTCCGAACCCTATGGCTACACCTTC. Translation: CASYSEPYGYTF.

This chain uses TRBV7-2 with TRBJ2-7; possibly TRBD1 or TRBD2 for D (7 bases each). The V end was cut by 4 bases, the J end by 4 bases, with 17 bases between. CDR3 length: 15 residues. The V gene's germline CDR1 is SGHTA and CDR2 FQGNSA. In DNA form, the CDR3 reads TGTGCCAGCAGCTCCCTGGGGAGGGGGCAGTACGAGCAGTACTTC. Translation gives CASSSLGRGQYEQYF.